This TCR beta chain was recovered during a study of CD8 T cells in Susac syndrome. RNA in amounts of roughly 0.5 to 1 ug was reverse transcribed with random hexamers. The CDR3 of TCR beta was amplified by immunoSEQ multiplex PCR across 54 Vbeta and 13 Jbeta. TCRdb re-derived calls from the immunoSEQ multiplex PCR reads in MiXCR, one entry per CDR3 protein. The sample contains about 210,000 distinct CDR3 sequences, about 93% of which appear only once. The controls, all healthy donors, were matched for age and sex. Through negative isolation, CD4+ and CD8+ T cells were obtained, while TEMRA cells were enriched using FACS. The V end was cut by 2 bases, the J end by 2 bases, with 3 bases between. From germline, CDR1 is KGHSH and CDR2 LQKENI. The CDR3 has 13 amino acids.

The receptor was derived from a human donor in good health. Sequencing was carried out using CD4+ T cells from PBMCs. The chain employs TRBV18 and TRBJ2-2; D is unresolved. The CDR3 here is CASSPYNTGELFF. The CDR3, as DNA: TGTGCCAGCTCACCATACAACACCGGGGAGCTGTTTTTT.